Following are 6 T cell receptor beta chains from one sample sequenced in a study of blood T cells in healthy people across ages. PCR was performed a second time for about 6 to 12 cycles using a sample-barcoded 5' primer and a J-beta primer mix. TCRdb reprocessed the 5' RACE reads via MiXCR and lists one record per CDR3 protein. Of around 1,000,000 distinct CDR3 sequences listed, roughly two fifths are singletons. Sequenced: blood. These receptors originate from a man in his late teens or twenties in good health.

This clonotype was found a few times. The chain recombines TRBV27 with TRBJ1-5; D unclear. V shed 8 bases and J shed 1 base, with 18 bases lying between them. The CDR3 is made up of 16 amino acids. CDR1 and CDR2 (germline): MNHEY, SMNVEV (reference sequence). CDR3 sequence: CASGLLRGLSNQPQHF. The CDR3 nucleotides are TGTGCCAGCGGGTTACTGCGAGGGCTGAGCAATCAGCCCCAGCATTTT.

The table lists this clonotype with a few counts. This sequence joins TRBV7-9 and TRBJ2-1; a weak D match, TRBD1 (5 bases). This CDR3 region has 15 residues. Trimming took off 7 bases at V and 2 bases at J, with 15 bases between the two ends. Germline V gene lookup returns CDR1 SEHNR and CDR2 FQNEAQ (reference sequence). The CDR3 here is CASTLGQPTYNEQFF. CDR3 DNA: TGTGCCAGCACCCTGGGGCAGCCCACCTACAATGAGCAGTTCTTC.

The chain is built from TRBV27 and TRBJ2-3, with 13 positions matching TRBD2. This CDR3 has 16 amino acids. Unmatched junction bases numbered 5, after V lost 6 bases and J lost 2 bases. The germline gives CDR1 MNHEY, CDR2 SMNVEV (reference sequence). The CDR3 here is CASRLGLAGATDTQYF. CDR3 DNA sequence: TGTGCCAGCAGGCTCGGACTAGCGGGAGCCACAGATACGCAGTATTTT.

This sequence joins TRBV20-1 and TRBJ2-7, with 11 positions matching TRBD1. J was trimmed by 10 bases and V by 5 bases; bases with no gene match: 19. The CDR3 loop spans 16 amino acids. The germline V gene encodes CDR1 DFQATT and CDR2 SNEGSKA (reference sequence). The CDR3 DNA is TGCAGTGCTCGAACAGTCGGACAGGGGGCGAGGGATACCCAGTACTTC. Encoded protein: CSARTVGQGARDTQYF.

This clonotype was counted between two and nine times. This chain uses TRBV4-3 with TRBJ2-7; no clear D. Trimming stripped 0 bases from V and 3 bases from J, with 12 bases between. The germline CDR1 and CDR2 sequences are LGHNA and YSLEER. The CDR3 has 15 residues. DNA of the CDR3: TGCGCCAGCAGCCAAGATACGGGTACAGACTACGAGCAGTACTTC. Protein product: CASSQDTGTDYEQYF.

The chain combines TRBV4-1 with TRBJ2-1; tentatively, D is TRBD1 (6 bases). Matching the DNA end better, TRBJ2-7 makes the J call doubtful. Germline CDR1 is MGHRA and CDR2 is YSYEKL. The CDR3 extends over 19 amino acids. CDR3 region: CASSQAPGTLVSSYNEQYF. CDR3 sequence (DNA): TGCGCCAGCAGCCAAGCTCCCGGGACATTGGTAAGCTCCTACAATGAGCAGTACTTC.